This T cell receptor (beta chain) originates from a study of T cell repertoires in cytomegalovirus infection. Study information: Recently identified HLA-C-restricted CMV epitopes were used, and well-studied HLA-B-restricted CMV epitopes were used as well.

In the case of this clonotype: The antigen is undetermined.

TCRdb re-called the reads with MiXCR, one entry per CDR3 protein. Of hundreds of thousands of distinct CDR3 sequences detected, approximately 32% appear once; the ten largest clones hold roughly 13%. CDR3 length: 13 amino acids. Germline V lookup: CDR1 MNHEY, CDR2 SVGAGI. V lost 2 bases and J lost 3; bases outside the gene matches: 1. This specimen was cultured CD8+ T cells from PBMCs, taken from culture after CMV antigen stimulation. The sequence was obtained from a human donor in good health (CMV status not recorded). Some clones in this sample may be carry-over from other donors' samples. V gene TRBV6-5 combines with J gene TRBJ2-7, with TRBD1 identical over 7 bases. CDR3 DNA sequence: TGTGCCAGCAGTTACACAGGGGACTACGAGCAGTACTTC. Protein sequence: CASSYTGDYEQYF.